The table lists the clone carrying this T cell receptor beta chain with many counts. Its antigen is not identified. Thyroid ultrasound, orbital computed tomography, clinical symptoms, and serum thyroxine and TRAb underpinned diagnoses. These data are taken from a study of T cells in Graves' hyperthyroidism and ophthalmopathy. Germline assignment: CDR1 ENHRY and CDR2 SYGVKD. This CDR3 has 13 amino acids. V lost 6 bases, J lost 6 bases, and 7 bases stayed unmatched. Regarding the study as a whole: Blood also carried most thyroid clonotypes expanded above 0.001.

The source material, RNA transcripts, was used to amplify TCR beta CDR3 regions. A first-round RT-PCR of the TCR CDR3 used the HTBI primer set. TCRdb processed the multiplex PCR reads anew with MiXCR; each CDR3 protein has one entry. This sample carries a few hundred thousand distinct CDR3 sequences, 40% to 55% of them seen once, and the ten largest clones take about 45%. The chain recombines TRBV10-3 with TRBJ2-7, with TRBD1 matching 8 bases. Source material: peripheral blood or thyroid tissue (not recorded which). The receptor was isolated from an adult woman with Graves' disease, either hyperthyroidism or ophthalmopathy (not recorded which). The CDR3 loop reads CAIRETTGGEQYF. CDR3 DNA: TGTGCCATCAGAGAGACTACAGGGGGCGAGCAGTACTTC.